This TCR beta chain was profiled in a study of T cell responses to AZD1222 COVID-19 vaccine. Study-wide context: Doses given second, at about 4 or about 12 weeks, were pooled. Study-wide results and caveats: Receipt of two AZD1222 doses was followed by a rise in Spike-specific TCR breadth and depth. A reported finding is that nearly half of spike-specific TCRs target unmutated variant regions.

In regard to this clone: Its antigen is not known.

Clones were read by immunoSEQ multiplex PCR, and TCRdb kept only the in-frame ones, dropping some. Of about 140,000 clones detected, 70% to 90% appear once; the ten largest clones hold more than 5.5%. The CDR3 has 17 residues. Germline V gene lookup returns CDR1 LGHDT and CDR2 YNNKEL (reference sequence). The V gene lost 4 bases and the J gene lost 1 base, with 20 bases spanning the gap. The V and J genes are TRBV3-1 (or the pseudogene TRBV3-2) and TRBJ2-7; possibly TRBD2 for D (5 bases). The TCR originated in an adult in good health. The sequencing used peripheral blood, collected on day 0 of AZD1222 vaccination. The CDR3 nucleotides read TGTGCCAGCAGCCCAAGACGGGGTAAACCCAATTCCTACGAGCAGTACTTC. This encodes CASSPRRGKPNSYEQYF.